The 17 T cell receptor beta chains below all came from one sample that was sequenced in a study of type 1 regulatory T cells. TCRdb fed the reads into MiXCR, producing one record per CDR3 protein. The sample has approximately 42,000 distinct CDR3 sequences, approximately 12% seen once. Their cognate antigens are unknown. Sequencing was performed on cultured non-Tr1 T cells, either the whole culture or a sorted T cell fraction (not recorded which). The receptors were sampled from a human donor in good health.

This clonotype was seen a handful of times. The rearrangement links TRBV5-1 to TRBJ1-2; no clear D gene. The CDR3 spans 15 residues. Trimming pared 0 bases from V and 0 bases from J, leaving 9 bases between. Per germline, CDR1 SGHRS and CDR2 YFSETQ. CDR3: CASSLETLPNYGYTF. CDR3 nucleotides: TGCGCCAGCAGCTTGGAGACATTACCTAACTATGGCTACACCTTC.

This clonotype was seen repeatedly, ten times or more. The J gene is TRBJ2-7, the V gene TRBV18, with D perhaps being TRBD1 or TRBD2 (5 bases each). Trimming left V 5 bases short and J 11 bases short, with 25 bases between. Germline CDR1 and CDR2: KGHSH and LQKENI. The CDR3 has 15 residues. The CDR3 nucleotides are TGTGCCAGCTCAACCAATTCCGGGACGCGAGTTCTTGAGTACTTC. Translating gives CASSTNSGTRVLEYF.

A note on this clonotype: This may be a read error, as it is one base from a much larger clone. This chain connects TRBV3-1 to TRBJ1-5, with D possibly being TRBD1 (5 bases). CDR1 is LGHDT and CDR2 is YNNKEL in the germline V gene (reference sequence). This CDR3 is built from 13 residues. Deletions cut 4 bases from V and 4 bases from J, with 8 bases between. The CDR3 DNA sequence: TGTGCCAGCAGCCGACAGATGAATCAGCCCCAGCATTTT. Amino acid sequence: CASSRQMNQPQHF.

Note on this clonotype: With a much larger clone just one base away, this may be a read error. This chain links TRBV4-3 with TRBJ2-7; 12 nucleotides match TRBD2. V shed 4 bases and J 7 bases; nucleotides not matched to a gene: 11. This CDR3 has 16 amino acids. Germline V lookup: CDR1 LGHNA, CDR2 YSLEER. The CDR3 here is CASSPGLAGVFNEQYF. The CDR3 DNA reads TGCGCCAGCAGCCCGGGACTAGCGGGTGTCTTCAATGAGCAGTACTTC.

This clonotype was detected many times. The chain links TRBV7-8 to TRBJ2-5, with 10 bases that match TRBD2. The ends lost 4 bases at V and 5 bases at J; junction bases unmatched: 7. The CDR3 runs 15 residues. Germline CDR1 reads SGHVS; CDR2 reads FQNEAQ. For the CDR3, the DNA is TGTGCCAGCAGCTCCAGCGGGAGGGCGGAGGAGACCCAGTACTTC. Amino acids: CASSSSGRAEETQYF. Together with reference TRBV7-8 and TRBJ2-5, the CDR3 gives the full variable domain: GAGVSQSPRYKVAKRGQDVALRCDPISGHVSLFWYQQALGQGPEFLTYFQNEAQLDKSGLPSDRFFAERPEGSVSTLKIQRTQQEDSAVYLCASSSSGRAEETQYFGPGTRLLVL.

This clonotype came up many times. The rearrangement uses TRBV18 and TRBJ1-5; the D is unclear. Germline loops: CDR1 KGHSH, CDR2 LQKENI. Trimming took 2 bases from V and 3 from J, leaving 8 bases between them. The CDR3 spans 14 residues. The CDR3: CASSPGNDNQPQHF. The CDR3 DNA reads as TGTGCCAGCTCACCAGGGAATGACAATCAGCCCCAGCATTTT.

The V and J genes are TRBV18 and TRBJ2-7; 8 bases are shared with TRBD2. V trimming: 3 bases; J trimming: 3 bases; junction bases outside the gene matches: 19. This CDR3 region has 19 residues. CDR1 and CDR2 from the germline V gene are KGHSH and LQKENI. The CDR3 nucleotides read TGTGCCAGCTCACCGAGACGGCACATGAGCGGGGGATACCTCTACGAGCAGTACTTC. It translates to CASSPRRHMSGGYLYEQYF.

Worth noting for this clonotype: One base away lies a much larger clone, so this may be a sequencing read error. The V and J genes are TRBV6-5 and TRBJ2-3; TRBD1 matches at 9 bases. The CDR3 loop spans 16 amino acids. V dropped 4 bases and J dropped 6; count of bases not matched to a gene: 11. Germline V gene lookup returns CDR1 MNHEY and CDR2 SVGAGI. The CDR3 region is CASSSPFGTGTDTQYF. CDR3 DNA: TGTGCCAGCAGTTCGCCCTTCGGGACAGGGACCGATACGCAGTATTTT.

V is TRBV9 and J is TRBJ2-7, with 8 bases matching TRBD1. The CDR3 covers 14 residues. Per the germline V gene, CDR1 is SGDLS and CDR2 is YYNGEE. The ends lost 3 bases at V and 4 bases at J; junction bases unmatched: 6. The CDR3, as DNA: TGTGCCAGCAGCGCCACAGGGGGAGCATACGAGCAGTACTTC. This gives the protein CASSATGGAYEQYF.

CDR3 nucleotide sequence: TGTGCCAGCTCACCCCTAGGGGGGGCAGAAACTGAAGCTTTCTTT. Encoded protein: CASSPLGGAETEAFF. The rearrangement uses TRBV18 and TRBJ1-1; maybe TRBD1 (6 bases). V was shortened by 3 bases and J by 5 bases, with 16 bases between the two germline ends. CDR1 is KGHSH and CDR2 is LQKENI in the germline V gene. The CDR3 covers 15 residues.

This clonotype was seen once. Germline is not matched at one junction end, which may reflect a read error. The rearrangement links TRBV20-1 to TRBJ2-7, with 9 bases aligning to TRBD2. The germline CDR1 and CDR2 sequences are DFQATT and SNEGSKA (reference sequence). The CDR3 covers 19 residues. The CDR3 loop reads CSVPGGARFGASGIHEKYF. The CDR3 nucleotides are TGCAGTGTCCCTGGGGGGGCCCGGTTCGGGGCTAGCGGGATCCACGAGAAGTACTTC.

CDR3 residues: CASKATAGGRGTEAFF. For the CDR3, the DNA is TGCGCCAGCAAGGCAACGGCAGGGGGACGGGGCACTGAAGCTTTCTTT. The J gene is TRBJ1-1, the V gene TRBV5-1, with TRBD1 identical over 7 bases. The germline V gene encodes CDR1 SGHRS and CDR2 YFSETQ. The ends lost 6 bases at V and 4 bases at J; junction bases unmatched: 15. The CDR3 has 16 residues.

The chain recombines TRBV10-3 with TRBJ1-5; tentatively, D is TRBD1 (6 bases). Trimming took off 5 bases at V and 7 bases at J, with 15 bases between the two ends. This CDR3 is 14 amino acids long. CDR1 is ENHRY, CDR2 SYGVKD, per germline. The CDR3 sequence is CAISLQGGAQPQHF. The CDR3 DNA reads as TGTGCCATCAGTTTACAGGGAGGAGCGCAGCCCCAGCATTTT.

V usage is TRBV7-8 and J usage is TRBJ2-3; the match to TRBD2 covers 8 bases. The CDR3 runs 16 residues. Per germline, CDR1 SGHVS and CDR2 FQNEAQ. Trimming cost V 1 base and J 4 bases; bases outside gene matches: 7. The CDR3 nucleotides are TGTGCCAGCAGCTTAGTAACGGCGGGGGGCCCAGATACGCAGTATTTT. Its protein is CASSLVTAGGPDTQYF.

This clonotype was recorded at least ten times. CDR3 residues: CASSQDGLAGGGPDTQYF. In nucleotides, the CDR3 is TGTGCCAGCAGCCAAGACGGACTAGCGGGAGGAGGCCCTGATACGCAGTATTTT. This rearrangement joins TRBV3-1 to TRBJ2-3; TRBD2 agrees at 14 bases. Trimming removed 0 bases from V and 6 bases from J; junction bases left unmatched: 8. Germline CDR1 is LGHDT and CDR2 is YNNKEL (reference sequence). The CDR3 runs 18 residues.

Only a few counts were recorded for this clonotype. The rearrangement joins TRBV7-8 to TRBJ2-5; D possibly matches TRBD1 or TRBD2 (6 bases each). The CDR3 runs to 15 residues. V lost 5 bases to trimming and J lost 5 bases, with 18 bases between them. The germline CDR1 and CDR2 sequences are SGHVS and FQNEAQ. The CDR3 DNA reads TGTGCCAGCAGCCGGATTCCGGGGGCGGAGGAGACCCAGTACTTC. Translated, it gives CASSRIPGAEETQYF.

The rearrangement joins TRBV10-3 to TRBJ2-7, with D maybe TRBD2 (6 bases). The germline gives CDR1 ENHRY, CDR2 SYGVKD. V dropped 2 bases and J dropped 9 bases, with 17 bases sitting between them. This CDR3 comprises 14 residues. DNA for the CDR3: TGTGCCATCAGTGAGGGGAGCGGGCAGCTAGGGCAGTACTTC. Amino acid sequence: CAISEGSGQLGQYF.